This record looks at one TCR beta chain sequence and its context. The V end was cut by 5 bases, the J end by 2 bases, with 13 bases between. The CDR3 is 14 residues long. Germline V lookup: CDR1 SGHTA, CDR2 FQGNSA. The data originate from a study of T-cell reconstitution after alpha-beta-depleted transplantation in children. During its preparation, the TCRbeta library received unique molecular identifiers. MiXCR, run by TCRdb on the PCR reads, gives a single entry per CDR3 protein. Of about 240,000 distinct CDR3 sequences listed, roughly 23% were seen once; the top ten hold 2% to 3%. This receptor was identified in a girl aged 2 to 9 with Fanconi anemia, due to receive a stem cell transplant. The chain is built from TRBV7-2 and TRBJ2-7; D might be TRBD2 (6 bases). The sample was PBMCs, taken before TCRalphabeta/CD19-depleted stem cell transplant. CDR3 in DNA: TGTGCCAGCAGCCCTTCGGAGGGCCCCTACGAGCAGTACTTC. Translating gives CASSPSEGPYEQYF.